The 26 T cell receptor beta chains reported below all come from one sample, sequenced in a study of CXCR3-negative and CXCR3-positive naive CD8 T cells. Which antigens these TCRs recognize remains unknown. Libraries of TRB cDNA were made by 5' RACE and carried UMIs. TCRdb re-analyzed the 5' RACE reads; it lists each CDR3 protein once, without DNA. The repertoire table contains about 51,000 distinct CDR3 sequences. Findings of the study overall: Against CXCR3-negative naive cells, CXCR3-positive naive cells showed more hydrophobic TRB CDR3s.

The sequencing input was naive CXCR3+ CD8+ T cells from blood. Subset described: CD45RO-CCR7+CD27+CD95- naive CD8+ T cells expressing CXCR3 (TNR3+). These receptor sequences come from a human donor in good health. Some clones in this sample may be carry-over from other donors' samples.

This rearrangement joins TRBV6-5 to TRBJ2-3. This CDR3 comprises 15 residues. Germline V gene lookup returns CDR1 MNHEY and CDR2 SVGAGI. The CDR3 region is CDSSPTLTGTDTQYF.

The rearrangement links TRBV6-5 to TRBJ2-2. Germline loops: CDR1 MNHEY, CDR2 SVGAGI. The length of the CDR3 is 11 residues. This CDR3 reads CASSETGELFF.

The CDR3 region is CASSTDGTRNYEQYF. The chain couples TRBV12-3 or TRBV12-4 to TRBJ2-7; checking the TCRdb D call of TRBD1 is not possible without DNA. The CDR3 spans 15 residues.

The genes are TRBV7-9 and TRBJ1-1; as DNA is missing, the TRBD1 call by TCRdb cannot be tested. The CDR3 length is 14 residues. In germline, CDR1 is SEHNR, CDR2 FQNEAQ (reference sequence). The CDR3 protein is CASSLARVNTEAFF.

CDR3 residues: CASSPSHRAYEQYF. The chain has TRBV7-9 and TRBJ2-7. The CDR3 runs to 14 residues. In germline, CDR1 is SEHNR, CDR2 FQNEAQ (reference sequence).

The rearrangement joins TRBV29-1 to TRBJ2-2; absent DNA, TCRdb's TRBD1 call cannot be checked. The germline V gene encodes CDR1 SQVTM and CDR2 ANQGSEA. The CDR3 consists of 15 residues. CDR3 in amino acids: CSVEDRDRNTGELFF.

The chain's CDR3 is CSVGDRGRTDTQYF. The chain couples TRBV29-1 to TRBJ2-3; the TRBD1 assignment by TCRdb is unverifiable without DNA. Germline V gene lookup returns CDR1 SQVTM and CDR2 ANQGSEA. The CDR3 covers 14 residues.

The rearrangement links TRBV7-9 to TRBJ1-2; as DNA is missing, the TRBD1 call by TCRdb cannot be tested. This CDR3 has 15 amino acids. From germline, CDR1 is SEHNR and CDR2 FQNEAQ (reference sequence). The CDR3 sequence: CASSPRDMRYYGYTF.

The rearrangement joins TRBV7-3 to TRBJ2-5; as DNA is missing, the TRBD1 call by TCRdb cannot be tested. CDR3 length: 14 residues. Germline-derived CDR1 and CDR2 are SGHTA and FQGTGA. CDR3 in amino acids: CASSLLDSQETQYF.

This chain joins TRBV12-3 or TRBV12-4 and TRBJ1-3; without DNA, the TCRdb call of TRBD1 cannot be checked. There are 14 residues in the CDR3. This CDR3 reads CASGDSGTSHTIYF.

The chain combines TRBV29-1 with TRBJ2-1; without DNA, the TCRdb call of TRBD1 cannot be checked. CDR3 length: 14 amino acids. Germline CDR1 and CDR2: SQVTM and ANQGSEA. The chain's CDR3 is CSVDRQGIGDEQFF.

The chain couples TRBV25-1 to TRBJ1-1; the TCRdb call, TRBD1, lacks DNA for checking. From germline, CDR1 is MGHDK and CDR2 SYGVNS. The CDR3 is made up of 14 amino acids. The CDR3 is CASSEYQGGTEAFF.

The chain uses TRBV12-5 and TRBJ1-5. The germline gives CDR1 LGHNT, CDR2 FRNRAP. The CDR3 is 16 amino acids. The CDR3 reads CASGLVGSNGNQPQHF.

This chain uses TRBV11-2 with TRBJ2-1; TCRdb's assignment of TRBD2 cannot be checked, as there is no DNA. The germline V gene encodes CDR1 SGHAT and CDR2 FQNNGV. CDR3 length: 14 residues. CDR3 in amino acids: CASSRSLGDNEQFF. Based on the CDR3 plus reference TRBV11-2 and TRBJ2-1, the full variable domain is EAGVAQSPRYKIIEKRQSVAFWCNPISGHATLYWYQQILGQGPKLLIQFQNNGVVDDSQLPKDRFSAERLKGVDSTLKIQPAKLEDSAVYLCASSRSLGDNEQFFGPGTRLTVL.

This chain links TRBV7-9 with TRBJ2-4; without DNA, the TCRdb call of TRBD1 cannot be checked. The CDR3 is 14 residues long. From germline, CDR1 is SEHNR and CDR2 FQNEAQ (reference sequence). CDR3 sequence: CASSPDSAKNIQYF.

The rearrangement links TRBV27 to TRBJ1-2. The CDR3 is 14 residues long. The germline V gene has CDR1 MNHEY and CDR2 SMNVEV (reference sequence). This CDR3 reads CASSYRRAEGGYTF.

The chain employs TRBV6-5 and TRBJ2-5. This CDR3 spans 14 amino acids. Germline loops: CDR1 MNHEY, CDR2 SVGAGI. Here the CDR3 reads CASSYASAPETQYF.

The rearrangement joins TRBV24-1 to TRBJ2-1; TCRdb's D call of TRBD1 is untestable without DNA. Germline V gene sequence: CDR1 KGHDR, CDR2 SFDVKD. This CDR3 spans 17 amino acids. CDR3 loop: CATSDLNGGPLDNEQFF.

The chain carries TRBV10-3 and TRBJ1-1; the TCRdb D gene call, TRBD1, has no DNA to confirm it. Germline V gene sequence: CDR1 ENHRY, CDR2 SYGVKD. The CDR3 extends over 15 amino acids. The CDR3 loop is CAISEPLGGNTEAFF.

V usage is TRBV7-3 and J usage is TRBJ1-1; TCRdb's D call, TRBD1, is unchecked because there is no DNA. The CDR3 consists of 15 residues. CDR1 SGHTA and CDR2 FQGTGA come from the germline V gene. CDR3 protein: CASSLNRGMNTEAFF.

This chain joins TRBV14 and TRBJ2-7; absent DNA, TCRdb's TRBD1 call cannot be checked. The CDR3 length is 15 residues. Per germline, CDR1 SGHDN and CDR2 FVKESK. The CDR3 sequence: CASSLGHGMSYEQYF.

This chain joins TRBV6-6 and TRBJ2-5; TCRdb lists TRBD2, though no DNA is available to test this call. CDR3 length equals 15 residues. Germline lookup yields CDR1 MNHNY and CDR2 SVGAGI (reference sequence). The CDR3 loop is CASSYGGGDGETQYF.

This chain connects TRBV7-8 to TRBJ2-7. Per germline, CDR1 SGHVS and CDR2 FQNEAQ. The CDR3 consists of 13 residues. The CDR3 reads CASSISVLYEQYF.

This rearrangement joins TRBV28 to TRBJ2-2; lacking DNA, the TRBD1 call made by TCRdb goes unchecked. This CDR3 is built from 16 residues. CDR1 and CDR2 (germline): MDHEN, SYDVKM. The CDR3 loop is CASSLVGQGNTGELFF.

V gene TRBV20-1 combines with J gene TRBJ2-1. Germline CDR1 is DFQATT and CDR2 is SNEGSKA (reference sequence). The CDR3 contains 14 residues. The CDR3 sequence is CSVVAESSYNEQFF.

The chain employs TRBV29-1 and TRBJ1-1; TCRdb selects TRBD1, and the lack of DNA leaves this call unchecked. This CDR3 is 14 amino acids long. Germline CDR1 and CDR2: SQVTM and ANQGSEA. CDR3 sequence: CSEEPGQGATEAFF.